This passage covers 20 T cell receptor beta chains from one sample sequenced in a study of T-cell memory formation after mild COVID-19. From the 5' RACE reads, TCRdb called clonotypes with MiXCR, one entry per CDR3 protein. There are 450,000 to 650,000 distinct CDR3 sequences in the sample; more than 15% occur only once, and 12% lies in the top ten. The sample was PBMCs or a T cell subset sorted from them (not recorded which). All receptors come from an adult woman who had mild COVID-19 (a few samples of this study predate the infection). Cell type and time point are not known.

There are many counts of this clonotype. This chain connects TRBV12-3 or TRBV12-4 to TRBJ2-1; tentatively, D is TRBD2 (5 bases). The CDR3 is made up of 15 amino acids. The V end was cut by 6 bases, the J end by 9 bases, with 21 bases between. For the CDR3, the DNA is TGTGCCAGCAGCTGGGCCGGACTGGGCGGAGGTGAGCAGTTCTTC. Translating gives CASSWAGLGGGEQFF.

J is TRBJ2-7 and V is TRBV4-3, with 10 bases that match TRBD2. Losses at the gene ends were 4 bases for V and 5 bases for J; bases not matched to a gene: 14. Per the germline V gene, CDR1 is LGHNA and CDR2 is YSLEER. The CDR3 is 17 residues long. CDR3 coding DNA: TGCGCCAGCAGCCCGACCGGGACTAGCGATTTCAGGAACGAGCAGTACTTC. Amino acid sequence: CASSPTGTSDFRNEQYF.

The genes are TRBV7-3 and TRBJ2-3, with D tentatively TRBD1 or TRBD2 (5 bases each). V lost 2 bases and J lost 3, with 12 bases in between. Germline CDR1 SGHTA, CDR2 FQGTGA. This CDR3 is 15 amino acids long. As DNA, the CDR3 is TGTGCCAGCAGCTTATTTGGGGGTGCGACAGATACGCAGTATTTT. It yields the protein CASSLFGGATDTQYF.

This clonotype was seen a few times. CDR3 sequence reads: CASSPTIAYEQYF. Here the CDR3 DNA reads TGTGCCAGCAGTCCGACGATAGCCTACGAGCAGTACTTC. The chain combines TRBV12-3 or TRBV12-4 with TRBJ2-7; D gene ambiguous. The V end was cut by 5 bases, the J end by 2 bases, with 10 bases between. CDR3 length: 13 residues.

The chain is built from TRBV25-1 and TRBJ2-3; 11 bases map to TRBD2. The CDR3 totals 17 residues. Germline V lookup: CDR1 MGHDK, CDR2 SYGVNS. After removal of 4 bases from V and 1 base from J, the junction contained 7 bases not matched to a gene. The CDR3 DNA follows: TGTGCCAGCAGTGGATCGGGACTAGCGGAGCGCACAGATACGCAGTATTTT. Amino acid sequence: CASSGSGLAERTDTQYF.

V and J are TRBV20-1 and TRBJ2-3, with 7 bases identical to TRBD2. The V gene end was trimmed by 0 bases and the J gene end by 1 base; junction bases not matched to a gene: 1. CDR3 length: 14 amino acids. Germline CDR1 is DFQATT and CDR2 is SNEGSKA (reference sequence). Here the CDR3 reads CSARDTSGTDTQYF. CDR3 in DNA: TGCAGTGCTAGAGATACTAGCGGCACAGATACGCAGTATTTT.

The J gene is TRBJ1-1, the V gene TRBV6-6, with D unclear. The V gene's germline CDR1 is MNHNY and CDR2 SVGAGI (reference sequence). V gave up 7 bases and J gave up 1 base, with 10 bases separating them. There are 13 residues in the CDR3. CDR3 sequence reads: CASTQKTNTEAFF. The CDR3 DNA reads TGTGCCAGCACACAAAAAACGAACACTGAAGCTTTCTTT.

V gene TRBV29-1 combines with J gene TRBJ2-1; tentatively, D is TRBD1 or TRBD2 (5 bases each). Germline V gene sequence: CDR1 SQVTM, CDR2 ANQGSEA. V lost 6 bases to trimming and J lost 7 bases, with 25 bases between them. The CDR3 has 16 residues. CDR3 DNA: TGCAGCGTGGAAACTGGGACCCCAGGGATTAGGAATGAGCAGTTCTTC. This encodes CSVETGTPGIRNEQFF.

This chain connects TRBV10-3 to TRBJ2-1; TRBD2 matches 9 bases. V shed 0 bases, J shed 6 bases, and the junction held 9 bases outside the gene matches. The length of the CDR3 is 17 residues. Germline V lookup: CDR1 ENHRY, CDR2 SYGVKD. CDR3 DNA: TGTGCCATCAGTGAGTCCGGCGGGGGGGCCGGTAGCAATGAGCAGTTCTTC. It encodes CAISESGGGAGSNEQFF.

This clonotype occurred a few times. The chain is built from TRBV12-3 or TRBV12-4 and TRBJ2-6; no firm D call. Trimming removed 7 bases from V and 3 bases from J, with 16 bases in between. This CDR3 comprises 16 residues. CDR3 residues: CASTLSHSRGANVLTF. The DNA of the CDR3 is TGTGCCAGCACCCTTTCGCATTCACGTGGGGCCAACGTCCTGACTTTC.

This clonotype was seen a handful of times. This chain uses TRBV29-1 with TRBJ1-1, with D possibly being TRBD1 (5 bases). The CDR3 is made up of 15 amino acids. The ends were cut back, 5 bases at V and 6 bases at J, with 22 bases in the middle. The germline CDR1 and CDR2 sequences are SQVTM and ANQGSEA. Here the CDR3 reads CSVTIPRGGTAEAFF. CDR3 coding DNA: TGCAGCGTTACCATTCCCCGGGGAGGGACCGCTGAAGCTTTCTTT.

For this clonotype: A much larger clone is a single base away; this may be a read error. This sequence joins TRBV14 and TRBJ2-3; 9 bases match TRBD2. The V segment lost 3 bases and the J segment 3 bases; nucleotides outside the gene matches: 1. Germline V gene sequence: CDR1 SGHDN, CDR2 FVKESK. The CDR3 runs to 14 residues. The CDR3 region is CASSHGLATDTQYF. The CDR3, as DNA: TGTGCCAGCAGCCACGGACTAGCGACAGATACGCAGTATTTT.

This chain uses TRBV25-1 with TRBJ1-6; D uncertain. V lost 6 bases and J lost 6, with 15 bases in between. CDR3 size: 15 residues. Germline V gene sequence: CDR1 MGHDK, CDR2 SYGVNS. The CDR3 bases are TGTGCCAGCAGCCTAGGGTCCGTTGGTAATTCACCCCTCCACTTT. It encodes CASSLGSVGNSPLHF.

This clonotype was observed a handful of times. This chain connects TRBV10-3 to TRBJ2-1; 8 nucleotides agree with TRBD1. This CDR3 region has 15 residues. Germline V CDR1 and CDR2: ENHRY, SYGVKD. Trimming at V came to 6 bases and at J to 5 bases, leaving 9 bases not matched to a gene. Here the CDR3 DNA reads TGTGCCATCAGGAGTGCGGGACAGGCAAACAATGAGCAGTTCTTC. This gives the protein CAIRSAGQANNEQFF.

This chain connects TRBV6-4 to TRBJ2-7, with D hard to call. With 2 bases removed from V and 7 bases from J, the gap between germline ends came to 12 bases. The germline V gene encodes CDR1 MRHNA and CDR2 SNTAGT. This CDR3 is 13 amino acids long. The DNA of the CDR3 is TGTGCCAGCAGTGACGGGGTGGGATTTGAGCAGTACTTC. It translates to CASSDGVGFEQYF.

The table lists this clonotype with many counts. The rearrangement uses TRBV4-1 and TRBJ2-1; 7 bases match TRBD2. CDR1 is MGHRA and CDR2 is YSYEKL in the germline V gene. The length of the CDR3 is 15 residues. The V and J ends lost 1 base and 8 bases, in that order; junction bases with no gene match: 8. The CDR3 nucleotides are TGCGCCAGCAGCCAAGTTGGGGGGGAGTTCTATGAGCAGTTCTTC. This translates into CASSQVGGEFYEQFF.

This chain links TRBV19 with TRBJ1-1, with 7 bases that match TRBD1. The length of the CDR3 is 15 residues. V was clipped by 4 bases and J by 1 base; unmatched bases: 6. Germline V lookup: CDR1 LNHDA, CDR2 SQIVND (reference sequence). The CDR3, as DNA: TGTGCCAGTAGTACAGGGGGTGACGGGAACACTGAAGCTTTCTTT. As protein: CASSTGGDGNTEAFF.

The gene calls are TRBV6-5 and TRBJ1-3; TRBD1 is a possible D gene (6 bases). Germline CDR1 reads MNHEY; CDR2 reads SVGAGI. Deletions cut 5 bases from V and 2 bases from J, with 16 bases between. This CDR3 has 16 amino acids. The CDR3 is CASSARTGWAGNTIYF. The CDR3 region has the DNA TGTGCCAGCAGTGCCCGTACAGGGTGGGCTGGAAACACCATATATTTT.

This clonotype was picked up a small number of times. This chain connects TRBV15 to TRBJ2-2; D unresolved. The germline CDR1 and CDR2 sequences are LNHNV and YYDKDF (reference sequence). Trimming removed 0 bases at V and 5 bases at J, with 10 bases between. The CDR3 consists of 15 residues. CDR3: CATSRDRVGTGELFF. In DNA form, the CDR3 reads TGTGCCACCAGCAGAGATCGGGTGGGGACCGGGGAGCTGTTTTTT. The entire variable domain, with the rest obtained from reference TRBV15 and TRBJ2-2, is as follows: DAMVIQNPRYQVTQFGKPVTLSCSQTLNHNVMYWYQQKSSQAPKLLFHYYDKDFNNEADTPDNFQSRRPNTSFCFLDIRSPGLGDTAMYLCATSRDRVGTGELFFGEGSRLTVL.

The CDR3 nucleotides are TGCGCCAGCAGCCAATTCGAAGCGGACCCCCTCAATGAGCAGTTCTTC. Translated, it gives CASSQFEADPLNEQFF. The chain couples TRBV4-1 to TRBJ2-1; weak D call: TRBD2 (5 bases). Looked up from germline, CDR1 is MGHRA and CDR2 is YSYEKL. This CDR3 is 16 amino acids long. Trimming cost V 2 bases and J 6 bases, with 17 bases left between them.